The 24 T cell receptor beta chains listed next were all sequenced from one sample in a study of blood T cell repertoires in COVID-19. The assay was immunoSEQ multiplex PCR, and TCRdb's table has in-frame clones only and misses some. The table includes more than 140,000 clones, about 91% detected once. The sample taken for sequencing was peripheral blood. These TCRs come from an older woman with acute or convalescent COVID-19.

CDR3 DNA: TGTGCCAGCAGCAAGACAGGAACCTACGAGCAGTACTTC. Translation: CASSKTGTYEQYF. The chain employs TRBV9 and TRBJ2-7, with a tentative D call TRBD1 (6 bases). Germline lookup yields CDR1 SGDLS and CDR2 YYNGEE. There are 13 residues in the CDR3. The V gene lost 4 bases and the J gene lost 2 bases, with 10 bases spanning the gap.

CDR3 sequence: CAISEGGNTGNTIYF. The CDR3 coding sequence is TGTGCCATCAGTGAGGGGGGGAATACAGGAAACACCATATATTTT. The chain recombines TRBV10-3 with TRBJ1-3; tentative D call: TRBD1 (5 bases). Trimming removed 2 bases from V and 4 bases from J, with 12 bases in between. Germline CDR1 reads ENHRY; CDR2 reads SYGVKD. The CDR3 extends over 15 amino acids.

The chain joins TRBV19 to TRBJ2-3, with TRBD2 matching 9 bases. This CDR3 region has 15 residues. Trimming cost V 3 bases and J 3 bases; bases outside gene matches: 4. The germline gives CDR1 LNHDA, CDR2 SQIVND (reference sequence). The CDR3 loop reads CASSMVAGGTDTQYF. The CDR3 region has the DNA TGTGCCAGTAGTATGGTGGCGGGGGGGACAGATACGCAGTATTTT.

The chain has TRBV19 and TRBJ1-2, with a weak D call TRBD1 (6 bases). The CDR3 has 13 amino acids. In germline, CDR1 is LNHDA, CDR2 SQIVND (reference sequence). V was clipped by 10 bases and J by 2 bases, with 14 bases between them. In nucleotides, the CDR3 is TGTGCCACCCTCGAGGACAGCAACTATGGCTACACCTTC. Its protein product is CATLEDSNYGYTF.

V usage is TRBV28 and J usage is TRBJ1-5, with D hard to call. Deletions cut 4 bases from V and 0 bases from J, with 7 bases between. The germline gives CDR1 MDHEN, CDR2 SYDVKM. This CDR3 contains 14 residues. The CDR3 protein is CASSSPSSNQPQHF. CDR3 nucleotide sequence: TGTGCCAGCAGTTCGCCCAGTAGCAATCAGCCCCAGCATTTT.

The chain has TRBV10-3 and TRBJ1-1, with 8 positions matching TRBD1. The junction had 7 bases not matched to a gene; V was cut back by 5 bases and J by 5 bases. The length of the CDR3 is 14 residues. The V gene's germline CDR1 is ENHRY and CDR2 SYGVKD. The CDR3 coding sequence is TGTGCCATCAGTTCCGACAGGGGATGGACTGAAGCTTTCTTT. It is translated as CAISSDRGWTEAFF.

This sequence joins TRBV19 and TRBJ2-1, with D uncertain. Germline V gene lookup returns CDR1 LNHDA and CDR2 SQIVND (reference sequence). V lost 1 base to trimming and J lost 8 bases, with 12 bases between them. The CDR3 length is 14 residues. The CDR3 sequence: CASSIGRLGHEQFF. The CDR3 nucleotides read TGTGCCAGTAGTATAGGCCGCCTTGGCCATGAGCAGTTCTTC.

This clone appeared a few times. This chain connects TRBV9 to TRBJ1-1; a possible D gene is TRBD1 (5 bases). The CDR3 has 16 amino acids. Looked up from germline, CDR1 is SGDLS and CDR2 is YYNGEE. The ends were cut back, 0 bases at V and 9 bases at J, with 21 bases in the middle. CDR3 residues: CASSVVHLGTHDQAFF. The CDR3 DNA reads TGTGCCAGCAGCGTAGTGCACCTCGGGACTCACGACCAAGCTTTCTTT.

The rearrangement links TRBV11-3 to TRBJ2-2; D is unclear. Germline V gene lookup returns CDR1 SGHNT and CDR2 YENEEA. With 6 bases removed from V and 0 bases from J, the gap between germline ends came to 5 bases. The CDR3 consists of 13 residues. CDR3 residues: CASSRSNTGELFF. The CDR3 nucleotides are TGTGCCAGCAGTCGGTCGAACACCGGGGAGCTGTTTTTT.

This chain joins TRBV3-1 (or the pseudogene TRBV3-2) and TRBJ2-3; 8 positions match TRBD1. The CDR3 sequence is 15 residues long. Trimming cost V 4 bases and J 1 base; bases outside gene matches: 4. Looked up from germline, CDR1 is LGHDT and CDR2 is YNNKEL (reference sequence). The CDR3 bases are TGTGCCAGCAGCCTCACAGGGGGAGGCACAGATACGCAGTATTTT. This sequence encodes CASSLTGGGTDTQYF.

The chain employs TRBV25-1 and TRBJ1-1; 8 positions match TRBD1. V dropped 2 bases and J dropped 0; count of bases not matched to a gene: 11. The germline V gene encodes CDR1 MGHDK and CDR2 SYGVNS. The CDR3 is 18 residues long. Here the CDR3 reads CASSEGQGSSAMNTEAFF. The CDR3 bases are TGTGCCAGCAGTGAAGGACAGGGTTCCTCAGCGATGAACACTGAAGCTTTCTTT.

This chain links TRBV12-5 with TRBJ1-1; 8 bases match TRBD1. With V trimmed by 2 bases and J by 5 bases, 7 bases remained unmatched. CDR3 length: 15 residues. Germline CDR1 reads LGHNT; CDR2 reads FRNRAP. The CDR3 protein is CASGLTGQARTEAFF. The CDR3 DNA reads as TGTGCTAGTGGTTTGACGGGACAGGCGAGGACTGAAGCTTTCTTT.

Note on this clone: The sample carries other DNA sequences with the same CDR3. The chain is built from TRBV28 and TRBJ1-5, with 8 bases aligning to TRBD1. V lost 4 bases to trimming and J lost 1 base; unmatched junction nucleotides: 0. Looked up from germline, CDR1 is MDHEN and CDR2 is SYDVKM. This CDR3 has 14 residues. Here the CDR3 reads CASSSGGSNQPQHF. Here the CDR3 DNA reads TGTGCCAGCAGTTCAGGGGGCAGCAATCAGCCCCAGCATTTT.

J is TRBJ1-4 and V is TRBV5-1; no definite D call. Germline V CDR1 and CDR2: SGHRS, YFSETQ. V gave up 3 bases and J gave up 5 bases, with 14 bases separating them. The CDR3 is 15 amino acids. The CDR3 nucleotides read TGCGCCAGCAGCTCATCGGAGGGAGGGAATGAAAAACTGTTTTTT. This translates into CASSSSEGGNEKLFF. The full variable domain, in which reference TRBV5-1 and TRBJ1-4 provide the parts outside the CDR3, is KAGVTQTPRYLIKTRGQQVTLSCSPISGHRSVSWYQQTPGQGLQFLFEYFSETQRNKGNFPGRFSGRQFSNSRSEMNVSTLELGDSALYLCASSSSEGGNEKLFFGSGTQLSVL.

V gene TRBV11-2 combines with J gene TRBJ1-1; 10 nucleotides line up with TRBD1. This CDR3 is built from 15 residues. The junction had 7 bases not matched to a gene; V was cut back by 4 bases and J by 5 bases. CDR1 and CDR2 (germline): SGHAT, FQNNGV. The CDR3 DNA is TGTGCCAGCAGCTCGGGACAGGGGAAGAATACTGAAGCTTTCTTT. Translated, it gives CASSSGQGKNTEAFF.

This CDR3 is CASSYSGTANNEKLFF. The CDR3 DNA follows: TGTGCCAGCAGTTACTCCGGGACAGCCAATAATGAAAAACTGTTTTTT. V is TRBV27 and J is TRBJ1-4, with TRBD1 identical over 7 bases. Trimming took 4 bases from V and 4 from J; bases not matched to a gene: 9. The germline V gene has CDR1 MNHEY and CDR2 SMNVEV (reference sequence). The CDR3 sequence is 16 residues long.

The gene calls are TRBV19 and TRBJ2-5; 10 bases line up with TRBD1. CDR1 is LNHDA and CDR2 is SQIVND in the germline V gene (reference sequence). This CDR3 comprises 15 residues. V shed 6 bases, J shed 4 bases, and the junction held 8 bases outside the gene matches. In DNA form, the CDR3 reads TGTGCCAGTAGCCTGGGACAGGGGATGGGAGAGACCCAGTACTTC. Translated: CASSLGQGMGETQYF.

J is TRBJ1-4 and V is TRBV15; no clear D. The V gene lost 8 bases and the J gene lost 4 bases, with 14 bases spanning the gap. CDR3 length: 14 amino acids. The V gene's germline CDR1 is LNHNV and CDR2 YYDKDF (reference sequence). The CDR3 reads CATLRPGLNEKLFF. The CDR3 nucleotides are TGTGCCACCCTCCGTCCAGGTCTTAATGAAAAACTGTTTTTT.

The chain links TRBV19 to TRBJ1-5, with D possibly TRBD1 on 6 matching bases. Germline V gene data show CDR1 as LNHDA and CDR2 as SQIVND (reference sequence). The CDR3 runs to 15 residues. Trimming shortened V by 6 bases and J by 1 base, and 13 bases separated the two germline ends. The DNA of the CDR3 is TGTGCCAGTAGCTATGGGGGCAGGAGCAATCAGCCCCAGCATTTT. Amino acids: CASSYGGRSNQPQHF.

This clone has just a few counts. CDR3 bases: TGCGCCAGCAGCCAAGTTTCCCCCCAGAACACTGAAGCTTTCTTT. It codes for CASSQVSPQNTEAFF. The V call is TRBV4-1, the J call TRBJ1-1; D gene uncertain. The CDR3 extends over 15 amino acids. Trimming took 1 base from V and 1 from J, leaving 10 bases between them. The germline V gene has CDR1 MGHRA and CDR2 YSYEKL.

The CDR3 DNA is TGCGCCAGCAGCTTGGGCAGGGGGGCTGGTTACGAGCAGTACTTC. Translation: CASSLGRGAGYEQYF. The V call is TRBV5-1, the J call TRBJ2-7; TRBD1 is a possible D gene (7 bases). This CDR3 region has 15 residues. Per the germline V gene, CDR1 is SGHRS and CDR2 is YFSETQ. V was pared by 0 bases and J by 4 bases, with 14 bases between.

The chain has TRBV6-2 or TRBV6-3 and TRBJ2-2; 7 nucleotides agree with TRBD1. Germline V gives CDR1 MNHEY, CDR2 SVGEGT. Trimming removed 5 bases from V and 3 bases from J; junction bases left unmatched: 6. The CDR3 totals 15 residues. CDR3 in DNA: TGTGCCAGCAGTCTCCAAACAGGGGACACCGGGGAGCTGTTTTTT. Encoded protein: CASSLQTGDTGELFF.

V gene TRBV2 combines with J gene TRBJ2-7; the D is unclear. This CDR3 region has 12 residues. V lost 5 bases and J lost 1, with 6 bases in between. Germline V gene data show CDR1 as SNHLY and CDR2 as FYNNEI. The CDR3 DNA reads TGTGCCAGCAGTCCAGGTTCCTACGAGCAGTACTTC. This codes for CASSPGSYEQYF. The full variable domain, rest sourced from reference TRBV2 and TRBJ2-7, is EPEVTQTPSHQVTQMGQEVILRCVPISNHLYFYWYRQILGQKVEFLVSFYNNEISEKSEIFDDQFSVERPDGSNFTLKIRSTKLEDSAMYFCASSPGSYEQYFGPGTRLTVT.

The gene calls are TRBV19 and TRBJ1-1; no reliable D call. The germline CDR1 and CDR2 sequences are LNHDA and SQIVND (reference sequence). The CDR3 spans 13 residues. V lost 5 bases and J 2 bases, leaving 9 bases between the germline ends. The chain's CDR3 is CASSARNNTEAFF. The CDR3 nucleotides are TGTGCCAGTAGTGCCAGGAATAACACTGAAGCTTTCTTT. The whole variable domain, remainder taken from reference TRBV19 and TRBJ1-1, is DGGITQSPKYLFRKEGQNVTLSCEQNLNHDAMYWYRQDPGQGLRLIYYSQIVNDFQKGDIAEGYSVSREKKESFPLTVTSAQKNPTAFYLCASSARNNTEAFFGQGTRLTVV.